Below are 4 T cell receptor beta chains sequenced from a single sample in a study of blood T cell repertoires in COVID-19. Generated by immunoSEQ multiplex PCR, the TCRdb table keeps only in-frame clones and is missing some. The profile covers some 50,000 clones, with less than 90% appearing a single time and roughly 2.7% taken by the ten largest. Sequences were obtained from peripheral blood. Receptors originate from a man aged 45-65 years with acute or convalescent COVID-19.

The V gene is TRBV5-1, the J gene TRBJ1-1; tentative D call: TRBD1 (6 bases). Trimming took 2 bases from V and 7 from J, leaving 9 bases between them. Germline V gives CDR1 SGHRS, CDR2 YFSETQ. This CDR3 is built from 12 residues. The CDR3 spells CASSFEGGEAFF. The DNA of the CDR3 is TGCGCCAGCAGCTTTGAAGGGGGTGAAGCTTTCTTT.

This chain joins TRBV24-1 and TRBJ2-2, with TRBD1 as a possible D gene (6 bases). The V gene's germline CDR1 is KGHDR and CDR2 SFDVKD. V lost 5 bases and J 8 bases, leaving 20 bases between the germline ends. The CDR3 covers 16 residues. The CDR3 region is CATSASRLGGSGELFF. The CDR3 DNA is TGTGCCACCAGTGCTTCGAGATTAGGGGGATCAGGGGAGCTGTTTTTT.

This sequence joins TRBV5-1 and TRBJ2-2; 8 bases map to TRBD2. The germline V gene encodes CDR1 SGHRS and CDR2 YFSETQ. This CDR3 has 15 amino acids. V was clipped by 4 bases and J by 5 bases; unmatched bases: 7. The CDR3: CASSPREGGTGELFF. Written as DNA, the CDR3 is TGCGCCAGCAGCCCACGGGAGGGCGGGACCGGGGAGCTGTTTTTT.

The V call is TRBV2, the J call TRBJ2-5; TRBD2 matches 12 bases. V trimming: 5 bases; J trimming: 2 bases; junction bases outside the gene matches: 9. Germline assignment: CDR1 SNHLY and CDR2 FYNNEI. The CDR3 is 17 residues long. In nucleotides, the CDR3 is TGTGCCAGCAGTCATACCGAGACTAGCGGGGGACAAGAGACCCAGTACTTC. This encodes CASSHTETSGGQETQYF.